This T cell receptor (beta chain) appears in the sequencing data of a study of blood T cells in healthy people across ages. Whole-study findings and limits: Roughly linearly, TCR beta diversity per million T cells fell as age increased. A greater number of naive CD4+ cells and higher diversity distinguished long-lived donors from aged donors.

A second PCR, run for about 6 to 11 cycles, used a sample-barcoded 5' primer plus a J-beta primer mix. TCRdb passed the 5' RACE reads through MiXCR, listing each CDR3 protein once. The sample lists around 710,000 distinct CDR3 sequences; about 40% were seen once. Donor samples were obtained from healthy Caucasian individuals from Russia, aged 6 to 90. Note on this clonotype: No antigen is known for it. This may be a read error, as it is one base from a much larger clone.

V was cut by 2 bases and J by 6 bases, with 11 bases left in between. CDR1 is ENHRY and CDR2 is SYGVKD in the germline V gene. CDR3 length: 14 residues. V and J are TRBV10-3 and TRBJ2-1, with a weak D call TRBD1 (5 bases). Sequencing was performed on blood. The sequence was obtained from an older woman in good health. This chain's CDR3 is CAISEATGLNEQFF. The CDR3 DNA follows: TGTGCCATCAGTGAGGCCACAGGCCTCAATGAGCAGTTCTTC.